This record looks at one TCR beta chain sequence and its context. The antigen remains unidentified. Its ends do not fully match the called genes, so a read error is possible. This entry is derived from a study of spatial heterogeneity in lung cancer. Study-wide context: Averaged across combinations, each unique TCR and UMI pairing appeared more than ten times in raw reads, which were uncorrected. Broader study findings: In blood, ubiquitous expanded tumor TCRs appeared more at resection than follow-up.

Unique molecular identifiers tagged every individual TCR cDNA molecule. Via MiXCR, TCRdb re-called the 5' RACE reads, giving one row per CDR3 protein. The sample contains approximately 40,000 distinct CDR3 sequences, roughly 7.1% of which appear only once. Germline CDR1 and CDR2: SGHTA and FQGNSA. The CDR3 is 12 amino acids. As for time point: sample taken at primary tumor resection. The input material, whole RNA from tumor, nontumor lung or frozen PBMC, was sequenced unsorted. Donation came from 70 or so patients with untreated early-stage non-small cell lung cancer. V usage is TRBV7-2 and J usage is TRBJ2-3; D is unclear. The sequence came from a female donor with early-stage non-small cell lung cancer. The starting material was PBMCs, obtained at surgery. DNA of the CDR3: TGTGCCATCAGCTTAGCTGCAGATACGCAGTATTTT. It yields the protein CAISLAADTQYF.